The following is a T cell receptor beta chain sequence with its context. The data were taken from a study of T cell responses to AZD1222 COVID-19 vaccine. The data were produced by immunoSEQ multiplex PCR, yet TCRdb's version contains in-frame clones alone and is incomplete. The table includes roughly 120,000 clones, roughly 92% detected once. The receptor was isolated from an adult who received the AZD1222 COVID-19 vaccine. Source: peripheral blood, taken 28 days after the second AZD1222 dose.

This CDR3 reads CASSEVFTYEQYF. DNA of the CDR3: TGTGCCAGCAGTGAGGTCTTCACCTACGAGCAGTACTTC. The chain joins TRBV6-1 to TRBJ2-7; no clear D. Trimming cost V 3 bases and J 2 bases, with 8 bases left between them. Germline assignment: CDR1 MNHNS and CDR2 SASEGT. CDR3 length: 13 amino acids.